The 25 T cell receptor beta chains below come from one sample, sequenced in a study of blood T cell repertoires in COVID-19 (dated by TCRdb to the early 2020s). Library preparation was by the immunoSEQ multiplex PCR assay. TCRdb carries this immuneACCESS record with in-frame sequences only. Its versions omit some clonotypes, under half of them owing to an unresolved V gene in the studies checked, with the rest unexplained. This sample lists approximately 49,000 clones; roughly 70% were detected once. 8.8% of the sample comes from the top ten. What was sequenced was peripheral blood. The receptor source for this set is a woman in her sixties or seventies with acute or convalescent COVID-19.

The rearrangement uses TRBV6-2 or TRBV6-3 and TRBJ2-7; TRBD2 agrees at 7 bases. V lost 5 bases, J lost 0 bases, and 7 bases stayed unmatched. Germline V gives CDR1 MNHEY, CDR2 SVGEGT. CDR3 length: 15 amino acids. CDR3 sequence reads: CASSRLAPISYEQYF. The CDR3 DNA sequence: TGTGCCAGCAGTAGACTAGCTCCCATCTCCTACGAGCAGTACTTC.

This clone appeared a single time. The chain has TRBV28 and TRBJ2-5, with 9 nucleotides matching TRBD1. This CDR3 is 16 amino acids long. The V and J ends lost 3 bases and 1 base, in that order; junction bases with no gene match: 6. Germline lookup yields CDR1 MDHEN and CDR2 SYDVKM. This CDR3 reads CASSFTGGVGQETQYF. The CDR3 DNA reads TGTGCCAGCAGTTTTACAGGGGGCGTAGGCCAAGAGACCCAGTACTTC.

In its sample, this clone was seen many times. This chain links TRBV4-1 with TRBJ1-3, with TRBD1 matching 7 bases. Trimming at V came to 4 bases and at J to 2 bases, leaving 8 bases not matched to a gene. CDR1 and CDR2 (germline): MGHRA, YSYEKL. CDR3 length equals 16 residues. The CDR3 protein is CASSPLTGMTGNTIYF. In nucleotides, the CDR3 is TGCGCCAGCAGCCCCCTGACAGGGATGACTGGAAACACCATATATTTT.

This chain uses TRBV11-3 with TRBJ2-3; D perhaps matches TRBD2 (6 bases). The germline CDR1 and CDR2 sequences are SGHNT and YENEEA. The V end lost 1 base, the J end lost 2 bases, and 13 bases lay between the germline ends. The CDR3 is made up of 16 amino acids. CDR3 protein: CASSLGFGLNTDTQYF. For the CDR3, the DNA is TGTGCCAGCAGCTTAGGATTCGGACTAAACACAGATACGCAGTATTTT. The full variable domain, completed using reference TRBV11-3 and TRBJ2-3, is EAGVVQSPRYKIIEKKQPVAFWCNPISGHNTLYWYLQNLGQGPELLIRYENEEAVDDSQLPKDRFSAERLKGVDSTLKIQPAELGDSAVYLCASSLGFGLNTDTQYFGPGTRLTVL.

The J gene is TRBJ2-5, the V gene TRBV5-1; 12 bases line up with TRBD2. Germline-derived CDR1 and CDR2 are SGHRS and YFSETQ. CDR3 size: 14 residues. The V segment lost 5 bases and the J segment 6 bases; nucleotides outside the gene matches: 5. The chain's CDR3 is CASSRTSGEQTQYF. CDR3 nucleotides: TGCGCCAGCAGTAGGACTAGCGGGGAGCAGACCCAGTACTTC.

The chain is built from TRBV2 and TRBJ2-5; tentative D call: TRBD2 (5 bases). The CDR3 is 14 residues long. Germline assignment: CDR1 SNHLY and CDR2 FYNNEI. Between the trimmed V and J ends, which lost 6 bases and 5 bases, there was a span of 16 bases. DNA of the CDR3: TGTGCCAGCAGGGACCATGAGGGCGCCGAGACCCAGTACTTC. Protein sequence: CASRDHEGAETQYF.

The rearrangement joins TRBV11-3 to TRBJ2-2; 8 bases align to TRBD2. Germline V gene data show CDR1 as SGHNT and CDR2 as YENEEA. The junction had 9 bases not matched to a gene; V was cut back by 5 bases and J by 4 bases. The CDR3 covers 16 residues. The CDR3 DNA is TGTGCCAGCAGCGGAGCGGGAGCCCCGGGCACCGGGGAGCTGTTTTTT. This translates into CASSGAGAPGTGELFF.

The rearrangement links TRBV5-4 to TRBJ2-7; TRBD1 aligns across 7 bases. This CDR3 spans 15 amino acids. Germline V CDR1 and CDR2: SGHNT, YYREEE (reference sequence). V was pared by 0 bases and J by 2 bases, with 5 bases of the junction left unmatched. CDR3 sequence reads: CASSLEVGTAYEQYF. DNA of the CDR3: TGTGCCAGCAGCTTGGAAGTGGGGACAGCCTACGAGCAGTACTTC.

The chain combines TRBV5-1 with TRBJ2-2; 7 bases are a match to TRBD2. V lost 0 bases and J lost 5; bases outside the gene matches: 7. In germline, CDR1 is SGHRS, CDR2 YFSETQ. The CDR3 has 16 residues. DNA for the CDR3: TGCGCCAGCAGCTTGGTTCCCGGGGGGAGTACCGGGGAGCTGTTTTTT. Translation gives CASSLVPGGSTGELFF.

The sample holds one count of this clone. V gene TRBV11-2 combines with J gene TRBJ1-2, with 7 bases identical to TRBD1. The CDR3 totals 14 residues. The germline V gene encodes CDR1 SGHAT and CDR2 FQNNGV. V lost 5 bases, J lost 3 bases, and 6 bases stayed unmatched. The CDR3 sequence: CASSPGQYDYGYTF. CDR3 coding DNA: TGTGCCAGCAGCCCGGGACAGTATGACTATGGCTACACCTTC.

V is TRBV7-2 and J is TRBJ2-1, with D maybe TRBD1 (6 bases). CDR1 is SGHTA and CDR2 is FQGNSA in the germline V gene. The V end lost 4 bases, the J end lost 7 bases, and 20 bases lay between the germline ends. The CDR3 extends over 16 amino acids. This chain's CDR3 is CASSSFPRGAKNEQFF. Written as DNA, the CDR3 is TGTGCCAGCAGCTCCTTTCCCAGGGGCGCGAAGAATGAGCAGTTCTTC.

The chain links TRBV19 to TRBJ2-2; 9 bases map to TRBD1. V lost 4 bases to trimming and J lost 6 bases; unmatched junction nucleotides: 9. This CDR3 has 16 amino acids. The germline V gene encodes CDR1 LNHDA and CDR2 SQIVND (reference sequence). The CDR3 loop reads CASSNTGGPVAGELFF. Written as DNA, the CDR3 is TGTGCCAGTAGTAACACAGGGGGCCCGGTGGCCGGGGAGCTGTTTTTT.

This sequence joins TRBV5-1 and TRBJ2-7, with 10 bases lining up with TRBD1. The CDR3 spans 16 residues. The V gene's germline CDR1 is SGHRS and CDR2 YFSETQ. Unmatched junction bases numbered 4, after V lost 1 base and J lost 0 bases. The CDR3 DNA reads as TGCGCCAGCAGCTTGAGGGACAGGGGCTTCTCCTACGAGCAGTACTTC. Its translation is CASSLRDRGFSYEQYF.

The CDR3 DNA sequence: TGTGCCAGCAGCTTAGATGGAGCGGGAGGGCAAGCGGATACGCAGTATTTT. Protein sequence: CASSLDGAGGQADTQYF. V is TRBV11-3 and J is TRBJ2-3; 10 nucleotides match TRBD2. CDR1 and CDR2 from the germline V gene are SGHNT and YENEEA. CDR3 length: 17 amino acids. The V gene end was trimmed by 0 bases and the J gene end by 6 bases; junction bases not matched to a gene: 9. Combining the CDR3 with reference TRBV11-3 and TRBJ2-3 gives the whole variable domain EAGVVQSPRYKIIEKKQPVAFWCNPISGHNTLYWYLQNLGQGPELLIRYENEEAVDDSQLPKDRFSAERLKGVDSTLKIQPAELGDSAVYLCASSLDGAGGQADTQYFGPGTRLTVL.

The chain carries TRBV6-5 and TRBJ1-5; TRBD1 is a possible D gene (5 bases). Between the trimmed V and J ends, which lost 10 bases and 7 bases, there was a span of 14 bases. CDR1 is MNHEY and CDR2 is SVGAGI in the germline V gene. This CDR3 has 12 amino acids. The CDR3 is CATHPRGQPQHF. The CDR3 nucleotides read TGTGCCACCCACCCGCGGGGGCAGCCCCAGCATTTT.

This clone was seen only a few times. The chain employs TRBV23-1 and TRBJ2-7, with 12 bases that match TRBD1. TRBV23-1 is an ORF, and what it does is uncertain. V dropped 6 bases and J dropped 1; count of bases not matched to a gene: 4. The CDR3 consists of 15 residues. CDR3 region: CASRGQGASSYEQYF. In DNA, the CDR3 is TGCGCCAGCAGGGGACAGGGGGCCTCGTCCTACGAGCAGTACTTC.

This chain connects TRBV19 to TRBJ1-5; 7 bases match TRBD1. CDR1 and CDR2 (germline): LNHDA, SQIVND (reference sequence). The V gene end was trimmed by 7 bases and the J gene end by 0 bases; junction bases not matched to a gene: 6. This CDR3 region has 15 residues. This CDR3 is CASTTDRDSNQPQHF. The CDR3 bases are TGTGCCAGTACCACCGACAGGGATAGCAATCAGCCCCAGCATTTT.

The CDR3 DNA sequence: TGTGCCAGCAGTTTATCCCAGGGATTCTACTACGAGCAGTACTTC. It yields the protein CASSLSQGFYYEQYF. This chain joins TRBV27 and TRBJ2-7; maybe TRBD1 (5 bases). The germline V and J ends were trimmed by 0 bases and 3 bases, with 12 bases remaining between them. Germline V CDR1 and CDR2: MNHEY, SMNVEV (reference sequence). The CDR3 totals 15 residues.

DNA of the CDR3: TGTGCCAGCAGATCACAGGGGGTCTATGGCTACACCTTC. It encodes CASRSQGVYGYTF. The gene calls are TRBV2 and TRBJ1-2; 8 bases agree with TRBD1. CDR3 length equals 13 residues. J was trimmed by 4 bases and V by 6 bases; bases with no gene match: 4. Germline V gives CDR1 SNHLY, CDR2 FYNNEI.

This rearrangement joins TRBV14 to TRBJ2-5; no clear D gene. Germline loops: CDR1 SGHDN, CDR2 FVKESK. The V gene lost 5 bases and the J gene lost 0 bases, with 7 bases spanning the gap. The CDR3 length is 13 residues. The CDR3 loop is CASSIRHQETQYF. For the CDR3, the DNA is TGTGCCAGCAGCATCCGTCACCAAGAGACCCAGTACTTC.

The J gene is TRBJ2-3, the V gene TRBV5-1, with unresolved D. This CDR3 region has 12 residues. V was cut by 2 bases and J by 5 bases, with 6 bases left in between. Germline CDR1 SGHRS, CDR2 YFSETQ. CDR3 region: CASSFTEDTQYF. In nucleotides, the CDR3 is TGCGCCAGCAGCTTTACTGAAGATACGCAGTATTTT.

The CDR3 here is CASSQDLEASYEQYF. CDR3 in DNA: TGTGCCAGCAGCCAAGATCTAGAGGCCTCCTACGAGCAGTACTTC. V gene TRBV4-2 combines with J gene TRBJ2-7; unclear D gene. V shed 0 bases and J shed 0 bases, with 9 bases lying between them. This CDR3 has 15 residues. Germline CDR1 is LGHNA and CDR2 is YNFKEQ.

The sample holds one count of this clone. The chain combines TRBV6-5 with TRBJ2-1; D possibly corresponds to TRBD2 (6 bases). The CDR3 consists of 14 residues. Trimming shortened V by 8 bases and J by 8 bases, and 19 bases separated the two germline ends. Germline CDR1 is MNHEY and CDR2 is SVGAGI. Here the CDR3 reads CASAPGLSPYEQFF. In DNA, the CDR3 is TGTGCCAGCGCCCCGGGACTCTCACCCTATGAGCAGTTCTTC.

The chain employs TRBV6-2 or TRBV6-3 and TRBJ2-5; 9 bases map to TRBD2. CDR1 MNHEY and CDR2 SVGEGT come from the germline V gene. After removal of 6 bases from V and 4 bases from J, the junction contained 9 bases not matched to a gene. The CDR3 contains 15 residues. CDR3: CASSGREGQGETQYF. Written as DNA, the CDR3 is TGTGCCAGCAGCGGGCGGGAGGGCCAGGGAGAGACCCAGTACTTC.

This clone was observed a few times. The gene calls are TRBV20-1 and TRBJ1-2; weak D call: TRBD1 (5 bases). The CDR3 runs to 12 residues. Trimming cost V 3 bases and J 5 bases, with 10 bases left between them. The V gene's germline CDR1 is DFQATT and CDR2 SNEGSKA (reference sequence). CDR3: CSASVGGYGYTF. Here the CDR3 DNA reads TGCAGTGCTAGTGTGGGGGGTTATGGCTACACCTTC.